The 20 T cell receptor beta chains listed next were all sequenced from one sample in a study of low-dose radiotherapy and immunotherapy resistance in tumors. The sample's time point: before trial treatment. TCR amplification involved 20 to 25 PCR cycles with a constant-region primer and V-primer adapter. TCRdb recomputed calls from the reads with MiXCR, one row per CDR3 protein. Here the sample spans roughly 46,000 distinct CDR3 sequences, 12% being singletons. This specimen consisted of PBMCs, obtained before treatment. The receptors originated from a female donor with ovarian cancer.

Ten or more counts support this clonotype. CDR3 region: CASSLSRDDGYTF. CDR3 in DNA: TGTGCCAGCAGCTTATCCAGGGATGACGGCTACACCTTC. This chain links TRBV7-9 with TRBJ1-2; D is perhaps TRBD1 (5 bases). Germline V gives CDR1 SEHNR, CDR2 FQNEAQ (reference sequence). Trimming took off 2 bases at V and 8 bases at J, with 12 bases between the two ends. The CDR3 length is 13 residues.

This clonotype came up many times. This chain connects TRBV28 to TRBJ2-7, with 11 bases aligning to TRBD2. Germline CDR1 is MDHEN and CDR2 is SYDVKM. The CDR3 totals 16 residues. J was trimmed by 3 bases and V by 4 bases; bases with no gene match: 8. This chain's CDR3 is CASSSPTSGSHYEQYF. The CDR3 nucleotides read TGTGCCAGCAGTTCACCAACTAGCGGGAGCCACTACGAGCAGTACTTC.

This clonotype occurred many times. The gene calls are TRBV7-2 and TRBJ1-1; TRBD1 matches 8 bases. CDR3 length: 16 residues. Germline V gene data show CDR1 as SGHTA and CDR2 as FQGNSA. Trimming removed 1 base from V and 1 base from J; junction bases left unmatched: 5. The CDR3 DNA reads as TGTGCCAGCAGCTTAGATGCCGGGACAGGGAACACTGAAGCTTTCTTT. Translation gives CASSLDAGTGNTEAFF.

The chain combines TRBV5-1 with TRBJ2-3; no clear D. There are 15 residues in the CDR3. Germline V CDR1 and CDR2: SGHRS, YFSETQ. The ends were cut back, 0 bases at V and 7 bases at J, with 15 bases in the middle. The CDR3 DNA reads as TGCGCCAGCAGCTTGGAACCGTTCAATGGAAATACGCAGTATTTT. Translating gives CASSLEPFNGNTQYF.

Ten or more counts support this clonotype. The chain joins TRBV5-1 to TRBJ2-7; 7 bases are shared with TRBD1. V was pared by 3 bases and J by 0 bases, with 9 bases of the junction left unmatched. Germline CDR1 is SGHRS and CDR2 is YFSETQ. The CDR3 extends over 16 amino acids. The DNA of the CDR3 is TGCGCCAGCAGCTCCGAGCCCCGGGACAGCTCCTACGAGCAGTACTTC. Residues: CASSSEPRDSSYEQYF.

This clonotype was detected many times. The gene calls are TRBV15 and TRBJ2-7, with unresolved D. The CDR3 is 14 residues long. V lost 3 bases and J 6 bases, leaving 15 bases between the germline ends. Germline V gene data show CDR1 as LNHNV and CDR2 as YYDKDF (reference sequence). Here the CDR3 reads CATSRGRTVGEQYF. The CDR3 DNA reads TGTGCCACCAGCAGGGGCAGAACCGTCGGCGAGCAGTACTTC.

This clonotype appeared many times. This chain connects TRBV3-1 to TRBJ1-2; 7 nucleotides agree with TRBD1. Germline CDR1 and CDR2: LGHDT and YNNKEL (reference sequence). The V and J ends lost 4 bases and 8 bases, in that order; junction bases with no gene match: 4. CDR3 length: 12 residues. This CDR3 reads CASSLRQGGYTF. CDR3 nucleotide sequence: TGTGCCAGCAGCCTAAGACAGGGCGGCTACACCTTC.

This clonotype was detected ten times or more. The V gene is TRBV4-1, the J gene TRBJ1-1, with D possibly matching TRBD1 (5 bases). Deletions cut 0 bases from V and 7 bases from J, with 12 bases between. The CDR3 runs to 14 residues. Germline V gene lookup returns CDR1 MGHRA and CDR2 YSYEKL. CDR3 in DNA: TGCGCCAGCAGCCAAGAACGGACACGGTTTGAAGCTTTCTTT. Translating it yields CASSQERTRFEAFF.

Ten or more counts support this clonotype. The chain employs TRBV20-1 and TRBJ1-1, with a possible D match to TRBD1 (5 bases). Deletions cut 5 bases from V and 5 bases from J, with 15 bases between. The CDR3 is made up of 13 amino acids. The germline gives CDR1 DFQATT, CDR2 SNEGSKA (reference sequence). The CDR3 sequence: CSACQGGGTEAFF. In nucleotides, the CDR3 is TGCAGTGCTTGCCAGGGTGGTGGTACTGAAGCTTTCTTT.

V is TRBV6-2 or TRBV6-3 and J is TRBJ1-3, with 7 bases aligning to TRBD1. CDR3 length: 15 amino acids. With V trimmed by 6 bases and J by 4 bases, 9 bases remained unmatched. Germline loops: CDR1 MNHEY, CDR2 SVGEGT. The CDR3 region has the DNA TGTGCCAGCAGCAGGACAGGAGGCACCGGAAACACCATATATTTT. This sequence encodes CASSRTGGTGNTIYF.

This clonotype was counted ten times or more. This chain links TRBV7-9 with TRBJ2-4, with a possible D match to TRBD1 (5 bases). Germline CDR1 reads SEHNR; CDR2 reads FQNEAQ (reference sequence). The CDR3 length is 13 residues. V lost 7 bases and J lost 7, with 14 bases in between. The DNA for the CDR3 is TGTGCCAGCACCCCGCAGGGAACCAACATTCAGTACTTC. Translation gives CASTPQGTNIQYF.

This clonotype was observed many times. The V and J genes are TRBV12-3 or TRBV12-4 and TRBJ2-1, with unresolved D. This CDR3 has 13 amino acids. With 3 bases removed from V and 5 bases from J, the gap between germline ends came to 8 bases. CDR3 residues: CASSLGRNNEQFF. CDR3 sequence (DNA): TGTGCCAGCAGTTTGGGCAGAAACAATGAGCAGTTCTTC.

Comment on this clonotype: This is likely an artifact of a read error, given a far larger clone one base away. This chain links TRBV6-5 with TRBJ2-2; TRBD2 agrees at 7 bases. CDR1 and CDR2 from the germline V gene are MNHEY and SVGAGI. The CDR3 is 14 residues long. The junction had 7 bases not matched to a gene; V was cut back by 5 bases and J by 7 bases. The CDR3 here is CASSIRGGGGELFF. In nucleotides, the CDR3 is TGTGCCAGCAGTATCCGTGGGGGGGGCGGGGAGCTGTTTTTT.

This clonotype was observed at least ten times. The J gene is TRBJ1-1, the V gene TRBV5-1, with 7 positions matching TRBD1. The ends lost 0 bases at V and 7 bases at J; junction bases unmatched: 9. This CDR3 is built from 15 residues. Germline CDR1 SGHRS, CDR2 YFSETQ. Here the CDR3 reads CASSLGEGAPVEAFF. DNA of the CDR3: TGCGCCAGCAGCTTGGGGGAGGGGGCGCCGGTTGAAGCTTTCTTT.

This clonotype was seen a few times. The chain joins TRBV23-1 to TRBJ1-3; D possibly corresponds to TRBD1 (6 bases). TRBV23-1 is recorded as an ORF, its role being uncertain. V was clipped by 4 bases and J by 0 bases, with 22 bases between them. The CDR3 sequence is 19 residues long. The CDR3 loop is CASSRASFRGAPSGNTIYF. The CDR3 DNA follows: TGCGCCAGCAGTCGGGCGAGCTTCAGGGGTGCCCCCTCTGGAAACACCATATATTTT.

V is TRBV11-2 and J is TRBJ2-3, with 7 bases fitting TRBD2. Trimming took 1 base from V and 8 from J; bases not matched to a gene: 12. This CDR3 has 16 residues. Germline assignment: CDR1 SGHAT and CDR2 FQNNGV. Here the CDR3 reads CASSLAPSVGGGTQYF. The CDR3 coding sequence is TGTGCCAGCAGCTTAGCCCCCTCGGTGGGGGGGGGTACGCAGTATTTT.

Ten or more counts support this clonotype. This rearrangement joins TRBV5-1 to TRBJ1-4, with a possible D match to TRBD1 (5 bases). Germline values: CDR1 SGHRS, CDR2 YFSETQ. The V gene lost 0 bases and the J gene lost 2 bases, with 8 bases spanning the gap. CDR3 size: 15 residues. This CDR3 is CASSLEGVTNEKLFF. CDR3 sequence (DNA): TGCGCCAGCAGCTTGGAAGGGGTCACTAATGAAAAACTGTTTTTT.

This clonotype has at least ten counts. The chain has TRBV5-1 and TRBJ2-6; TRBD1 might be the D (6 bases). V lost 3 bases and J lost 3, with 10 bases in between. Germline V lookup: CDR1 SGHRS, CDR2 YFSETQ. The CDR3 runs to 15 residues. The CDR3 DNA is TGCGCCAGCAGCTCTCAGGGGATTGGGGCCAACGTCCTGACTTTC. This gives the protein CASSSQGIGANVLTF.

V is TRBV7-8 and J is TRBJ2-2; 7 bases are a match to TRBD1. Germline V CDR1 and CDR2: SGHVS, FQNEAQ. This CDR3 contains 15 residues. Trimming at V came to 5 bases and at J to 6 bases, leaving 9 bases not matched to a gene. The CDR3 region is CASSRDSIHSGELFF. The CDR3 DNA is TGTGCCAGCAGCCGGGACAGCATACACTCCGGGGAGCTGTTTTTT. Full variable domain (outside the CDR3, taken from reference TRBV7-8 and TRBJ2-2): GAGVSQSPRYKVAKRGQDVALRCDPISGHVSLFWYQQALGQGPEFLTYFQNEAQLDKSGLPSDRFFAERPEGSVSTLKIQRTQQEDSAVYLCASSRDSIHSGELFFGEGSRLTVL.

Turning to this clonotype: This sequence is one base from a far larger clone and is likely a read error. The rearrangement uses TRBV12-3 or TRBV12-4 and TRBJ2-1; 7 nucleotides match TRBD2. The CDR3 spans 15 residues. J gave up 10 bases and V 6 bases, and 15 bases lay outside the gene matches. CDR3 in amino acids: CASSPRLARRNEQFF. The CDR3, as DNA: TGTGCCAGCAGCCCCCGACTAGCACGTAGGAACGAGCAGTTCTTC.